The 4 T cell receptor beta chains given below trace back to one sample, sequenced in a study of cytomegalovirus exposure and HLA in healthy donors (dated 2017 in TCRdb). The library was obtained by the immunoSEQ multiplex PCR assay. For the multiplex PCR, a mixture combining 60 forward primers for TCR Vbeta segments and 13 reverse primers for TCR Jbeta segments was used. TCRdb took this table from immuneACCESS and kept in-frame rearrangements with V and J called. Such tables lack part of the clones; where checked against another copy, unresolved V genes explain under half of the gap, and the rest is unexplained. In this sample the table shows fewer than 200,000 clones, 65% to 75% of which occur a single time. The top ten hold 2% to 2.5% of the sample. The sample consisted of PBMCs. The receptors originated from a human donor in good health.

V gene TRBV5-4 combines with J gene TRBJ2-5, with D possibly being TRBD1 (6 bases). CDR3 length: 15 amino acids. V was clipped by 0 bases and J by 3 bases, with 12 bases between them. Germline loops: CDR1 SGHNT, CDR2 YYREEE (reference sequence). The CDR3 loop is CASSLVAAGEETQYF. CDR3 DNA sequence: TGTGCCAGCAGCTTGGTGGCAGCAGGGGAAGAGACCCAGTACTTC.

V usage is TRBV11-2 and J usage is TRBJ1-3; perhaps TRBD1 as D (6 bases). CDR3 size: 15 residues. Germline V CDR1 and CDR2: SGHAT, FQNNGV. The V end lost 2 bases, the J end lost 2 bases, and 10 bases lay between the germline ends. The CDR3 spells CASSLIAGAGNTIYF. CDR3 nucleotide sequence: TGTGCCAGCAGCTTAATAGCAGGGGCTGGAAACACCATATATTTT.

The chain joins TRBV4-2 to TRBJ2-3; the match to TRBD1 covers 7 bases. V was pared by 2 bases and J by 0 bases, with 5 bases of the junction left unmatched. CDR1 LGHNA and CDR2 YNFKEQ come from the germline V gene. This CDR3 is built from 16 residues. The CDR3 loop is CASSQKGDRSTDTQYF. In DNA, the CDR3 is TGTGCCAGCAGCCAAAAGGGGGACAGAAGCACAGATACGCAGTATTTT.

The chain couples TRBV7-9 to TRBJ1-2, with TRBD1 as a possible D gene (6 bases). From germline, CDR1 is SEHNR and CDR2 FQNEAQ (reference sequence). The length of the CDR3 is 15 residues. Trimming stripped 4 bases from V and 8 bases from J, with 20 bases between. CDR3 DNA sequence: TGTGCCAGCAGCTCAGCGCTTTCGGGGGGCAGGGGCTACACCTTC. Its translation: CASSSALSGGRGYTF.